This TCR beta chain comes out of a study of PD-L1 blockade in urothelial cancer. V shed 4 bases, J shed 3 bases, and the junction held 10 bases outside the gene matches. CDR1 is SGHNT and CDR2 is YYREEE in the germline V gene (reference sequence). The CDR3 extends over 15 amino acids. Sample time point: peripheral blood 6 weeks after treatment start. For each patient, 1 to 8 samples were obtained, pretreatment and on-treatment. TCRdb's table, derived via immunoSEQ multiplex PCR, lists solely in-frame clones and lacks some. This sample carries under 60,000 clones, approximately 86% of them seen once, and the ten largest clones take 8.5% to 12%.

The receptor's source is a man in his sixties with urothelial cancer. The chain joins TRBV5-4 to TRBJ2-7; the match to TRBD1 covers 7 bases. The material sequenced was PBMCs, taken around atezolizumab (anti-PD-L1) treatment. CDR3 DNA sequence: TGTGCCAGCAGCATGGCCGGGACAGCGTTCTACGAGCAGTACTTC. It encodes CASSMAGTAFYEQYF.